The rows below give T cell receptor beta chains drawn from one sample of a study of T cells after posttransplantation cyclophosphamide. Only in-frame clones appear in the TCRdb table, and some are missing; sequencing was by immunoSEQ multiplex PCR. The sample includes around 34,000 clones, none of them occurring once. Sample: PBMCs. The receptors were sampled from a man aged 50-60 years in good health, CMV-negative, and a related stem cell transplant donor. Each CDR3 is given with its conserved first and last residue. A D gene is named only where the DNA matches it firmly. Size values are once, few and many counts, or a class for expanded clones, and some rows have none.

CASSPGQKRYGYTF	TGTGCCAGCAGTCCCGGACAAAAACGGTATGGCTACACCTTC	.	many	TRBV28	TRBJ1-2
CSAVVTDTQYF	TGCAGCGCAGTGGTCACAGATACGCAGTATTTT	.	many	TRBV29-1	TRBJ2-3
CASSVLGQGGTDTQYF	TGTGCCAGCAGCGTTTTGGGACAGGGGGGCACAGATACGCAGTATTTT	TRBD1	few	TRBV9	TRBJ2-3
CASSVQGAPGNTIYF	TGTGCCAGTAGCGTACAGGGGGCCCCTGGAAACACCATATATTTT	TRBD1	many	TRBV19	TRBJ1-3
CSVTLAGFTYEQYF	TGCAGCGTGACGTTAGCGGGATTCACATACGAGCAGTACTTC	TRBD2	many	TRBV29-1	TRBJ2-7
CASSGGGLKETQYF	TGTGCCAGCAGCGGGGGGGGATTAAAAGAGACCCAGTACTTC	TRBD2	many	TRBV5-4	TRBJ2-5
CAISGRTGDTGELFF	TGTGCCATCAGTGGTAGGACAGGGGATACCGGGGAGCTGTTTTTT	TRBD1	many	TRBV10-3	TRBJ2-2
CASSFRTRDRDDNEKLFF	TGTGCCAGCAGTTTTCGGACCCGGGACAGGGACGATAATGAAAAACTGTTTTTT	TRBD1	few	TRBV27	TRBJ1-4
CASSVDRLANYGYTF	TGTGCCAGCAGTGTCGACAGATTAGCTAACTATGGCTACACCTTC	.	few	TRBV27	TRBJ1-2
CASSPGTAYNEKLFF	TGCGCCAGCAGCCCGGGGACAGCCTATAATGAAAAACTGTTTTTT	TRBD1	many	TRBV5-1	TRBJ1-4
CSVGTAVNTEAFF	TGCAGCGTCGGGACAGCAGTGAACACTGAAGCTTTCTTT	TRBD1	many	TRBV29-1	TRBJ1-1
CASSQGGSGYTF	TGCGCCAGCAGCCAAGGCGGGTCTGGCTACACCTTC	.	many	TRBV4-3	TRBJ1-2
CASSHQPGQHRNEQFF	TGTGCCAGCAGCCACCAGCCGGGACAGCACCGTAATGAGCAGTTCTTC	TRBD1	many	TRBV7-9	TRBJ2-1
CASRGLGNQPQHF	TGTGCCAGCAGGGGCTTGGGCAATCAGCCCCAGCATTTT	.	many	TRBV2	TRBJ1-5
CASSPGGYKETQYF	TGTGCCAGCAGCCCGGGAGGGTATAAAGAGACCCAGTACTTC	TRBD2	.	TRBV5-4	TRBJ2-5
CASSPEDRVTEAFF	TGTGCCAGCAGCCCCGAGGACAGGGTGACTGAAGCTTTCTTT	TRBD1	many	TRBV7-9	TRBJ1-1
CASSGHRDTSGYGYTF	TGTGCCAGCAGCGGACACCGGGACACAAGCGGCTATGGCTACACCTTC	.	many	TRBV7-9	TRBJ1-2
CAISQQGVHTEAFF	TGTGCCATCAGCCAACAGGGGGTTCACACTGAAGCTTTCTTT	TRBD1	many	TRBV10-3	TRBJ1-1
CASSLGEEQFF	TGTGCCAGCAGCTTGGGCGAAGAGCAGTTCTTC	.	many	TRBV7-9	TRBJ2-1
CASSRLPSGVDTQYF	TGCGCCAGCAGCCGCTTACCGTCGGGGGTCGATACGCAGTATTTT	.	.	TRBV4-1	TRBJ2-3
CASSWGDLMFF	TGTGCCAGCAGCTGGGGGGACTTGATGTTTTTT	.	many	TRBV7-9	TRBJ1-4
CASNDPGSYEQYF	TGTGCCAGCAACGATCCGGGCTCCTACGAGCAGTACTTC	.	many	TRBV6-5	TRBJ2-7
CASNALQAKIYYGYTF	TGTGCCAGCAATGCCCTTCAGGCCAAAATATATTATGGCTACACCTTC	.	many	TRBV2	TRBJ1-2
CASSLQGAPTPANEQYF	TGTGCCAGCAGTTTACAGGGGGCGCCTACCCCCGCAAACGAGCAGTACTTC	TRBD1	many	TRBV9	TRBJ2-7
CASSSRDSKNTEAFF	TGTGCCAGCAGCTCGAGGGACAGTAAGAACACTGAAGCTTTCTTT	TRBD1	many	TRBV7-9	TRBJ1-1
CASMGQGVREQFF	TGTGCCAGCATGGGACAGGGTGTTCGTGAGCAGTTCTTC	TRBD1	few	TRBV25-1	TRBJ2-1
CASRGSSDEKLFF	TGTGCCAGCAGGGGGAGTTCGGATGAAAAACTGTTTTTT	.	many	TRBV27	TRBJ1-4
CASTTGGRYGYTF	TGTGCCAGCACCACGGGGGGGAGGTATGGCTACACCTTC	.	many	TRBV7-9	TRBJ1-2
CASSSSGIPPVDEQYF	TGTGCCAGCAGCTCTAGCGGGATTCCCCCCGTGGACGAGCAGTACTTC	TRBD2	many	TRBV7-3	TRBJ2-7
CASSQGIRGGADEQFF	TGTGCCAGCAGCCAAGGGATCCGCGGGGGGGCCGATGAGCAGTTCTTC	TRBD2	many	TRBV7-3	TRBJ2-1
CATSRESQGTNEKLFF	TGTGCCACCAGCAGAGAATCACAGGGGACTAATGAAAAACTGTTTTTT	TRBD1	many	TRBV15	TRBJ1-4
CASSAREQAPGADTQYF	TGTGCCAGCAGTGCCCGGGAGCAAGCCCCGGGGGCAGATACGCAGTATTTT	.	.	TRBV6-1	TRBJ2-3
CATAMAYEQYF	TGTGCGACAGCCATGGCCTACGAGCAGTACTTC	.	many	TRBV30	TRBJ2-7
CASSYWLAGGQETQYF	TGTGCCAGCAGTTACTGGCTAGCGGGAGGGCAAGAGACCCAGTACTTC	TRBD2	many	TRBV6-5	TRBJ2-5
CASSEAAGDYEQYF	TGTGCCAGCAGTGAAGCGGCAGGCGACTACGAGCAGTACTTC	.	many	TRBV6-1	TRBJ2-7
CASSLKTELNQPQHF	TGTGCCAGCAGCTTAAAGACAGAACTCAATCAGCCCCAGCATTTT	.	many	TRBV13	TRBJ1-5
CASNKRGDNEQFF	TGTGCCAGTAATAAGCGGGGGGACAATGAGCAGTTCTTC	TRBD2	many	TRBV19	TRBJ2-1
CASSQSYRLEQPQHF	TGCGCCAGCAGCCAATCCTACAGGTTGGAGCAGCCCCAGCATTTT	.	many	TRBV4-3	TRBJ1-5
CASSQEETQGAGGNTIYF	TGCGCCAGCAGTCAAGAAGAGACACAGGGGGCGGGTGGAAACACCATATATTTT	TRBD1	few	TRBV23-1	TRBJ1-3
CASTQGPYTDTQYF	TGTGCCAGCACCCAGGGGCCATACACAGATACGCAGTATTTT	.	many	TRBV6-5	TRBJ2-3
CASSSHWRGITDTQYF	TGTGCCAGCAGTTCCCACTGGCGGGGGATCACAGATACGCAGTATTTT	TRBD2	few	TRBV27	TRBJ2-3
CAWQTESYEQYF	TGTGCCTGGCAAACAGAGAGTTACGAGCAGTACTTC	.	.	TRBV30	TRBJ2-7